One and the same sample provided the 24 T cell receptor beta chains below, sequenced in a study of T cells expressing NK-cell markers. No DNA is given; TCRdb re-called the 5' RACE reads and lists each CDR3 protein once. The sample shows 350,000 to 450,000 distinct CDR3 sequences, and roughly 5.4% sits with its ten largest clones. The specimen was blood T cells: a sorted CD56 or NKG2C T cell subset, CD4+ or CD8+ T cells, or bulk PBMC T cells (not recorded which). The receptors stem from a man aged 18 to 69 in good health.

The chain recombines TRBV28 with TRBJ1-6; the TCRdb D gene call, TRBD1, has no DNA to confirm it. CDR1 is MDHEN, CDR2 SYDVKM, per germline. The CDR3 is 15 residues long. The CDR3 region is CASSFRQGSMTPLHF.

This sequence joins TRBV6-1 and TRBJ2-3; TCRdb picks TRBD1, but there is no DNA to check that call. Per germline, CDR1 MNHNS and CDR2 SASEGT. The CDR3 sequence is 12 residues long. This CDR3 reads CASSARGGAQYF.

V gene TRBV24-1 combines with J gene TRBJ1-5; TCRdb names TRBD1, which stays unverified in the absence of DNA. The CDR3 has 13 amino acids. The V gene's germline CDR1 is KGHDR and CDR2 SFDVKD. This CDR3 is CATQDRVGQPQHF.

This rearrangement joins TRBV14 to TRBJ2-1. CDR3 size: 12 residues. Germline CDR1 is SGHDN and CDR2 is FVKESK. This chain's CDR3 is CASSRQVNEQFF.

The chain is built from TRBV7-2 and TRBJ2-5; TCRdb outputs TRBD2, but without DNA this stays unchecked. The CDR3 covers 16 residues. Germline V gene data show CDR1 as SGHTA and CDR2 as FQGNSA. The CDR3 loop is CASSPQRGAGQETQYF.

This chain links TRBV5-1 with TRBJ2-3. The CDR3 sequence is 12 residues long. Germline CDR1 and CDR2: SGHRS and YFSETQ. The CDR3 sequence: CASSLTTDTQYF.

The V gene is TRBV20-1, the J gene TRBJ1-2; TCRdb lists TRBD1, though no DNA is available to test this call. Per germline, CDR1 DFQATT and CDR2 SNEGSKA (reference sequence). This CDR3 region has 12 residues. CDR3 amino acids: CSARTGRGGYTF.

The chain links TRBV7-3 to TRBJ2-3; there is no DNA to check the TCRdb D call of TRBD2. The CDR3 covers 14 residues. Germline loops: CDR1 SGHTA, CDR2 FQGTGA. The CDR3 sequence: CASSRLAGTDTQYF.

The rearrangement uses TRBV11-2 and TRBJ1-2; TCRdb returns TRBD1, unconfirmable since there is no DNA. Germline lookup yields CDR1 SGHAT and CDR2 FQNNGV. The CDR3 is 13 residues long. Here the CDR3 reads CASTPDSIYGYTF. Supplemented by reference TRBV11-2 and TRBJ1-2, the full variable domain reads EAGVAQSPRYKIIEKRQSVAFWCNPISGHATLYWYQQILGQGPKLLIQFQNNGVVDDSQLPKDRFSAERLKGVDSTLKIQPAKLEDSAVYLCASTPDSIYGYTFGSGTRLTVV.

The chain employs TRBV6-1 and TRBJ1-3; checking the TCRdb D call of TRBD1 is not possible without DNA. CDR3 length: 14 residues. Germline loops: CDR1 MNHNS, CDR2 SASEGT. The CDR3 here is CASSGHRGGNTIYF.

The rearrangement links TRBV12-3 or TRBV12-4 to TRBJ1-3. The CDR3 has 16 residues. CDR3 sequence: CASTRRRTFSGNTIYF.

This sequence joins TRBV4-2 and TRBJ1-6; TCRdb outputs TRBD1, but without DNA this stays unchecked. Looked up from germline, CDR1 is LGHNA and CDR2 is YNFKEQ. This CDR3 is built from 14 residues. CDR3: CASSRDRDNSPLHF.

The chain uses TRBV28 and TRBJ2-3. Germline values: CDR1 MDHEN, CDR2 SYDVKM. The CDR3 has 14 amino acids. CDR3 loop: CASSPHGSTDTQYF.

The chain links TRBV20-1 to TRBJ2-4; TCRdb's D call, TRBD1, is unchecked because there is no DNA. This CDR3 comprises 16 residues. Germline CDR1 reads DFQATT; CDR2 reads SNEGSKA (reference sequence). This chain's CDR3 is CSATRRGGGIKNIQYF.

V gene TRBV20-1 combines with J gene TRBJ2-5; TCRdb designates TRBD2, a call that cannot be tested without DNA. Germline lookup yields CDR1 DFQATT and CDR2 SNEGSKA (reference sequence). The CDR3 consists of 14 residues. This CDR3 is CSARAVRGIETQYF.

This chain's CDR3 is CASSFRRGRYGYTF. The V gene is TRBV12-3 or TRBV12-4, the J gene TRBJ1-2. The CDR3 extends over 14 amino acids.

The V call is TRBV6-5, the J call TRBJ2-7; TCRdb designates TRBD2, a call that cannot be tested without DNA. The germline V gene encodes CDR1 MNHEY and CDR2 SVGAGI. This CDR3 region has 16 residues. CDR3 loop: CASSYLASTKLHEQYF.

V is TRBV5-6 and J is TRBJ1-1. The CDR3 loop spans 13 amino acids. Germline lookup yields CDR1 SGHDT and CDR2 YYEEEE. The CDR3 loop reads CASSLGVGLRAFF. Complete variable domain (other parts from reference TRBV5-6 and TRBJ1-1): DAGVTQSPTHLIKTRGQQVTLRCSPKSGHDTVSWYQQALGQGPQFIFQYYEEEERQRGNFPDRFSGHQFPNYSSELNVNALLLGDSALYLCASSLGVGLRAFFGQGTRLTVV.

The genes are TRBV10-3 and TRBJ2-7. CDR3 size: 14 residues. Germline CDR1 and CDR2: ENHRY and SYGVKD. CDR3 sequence: CATTTDPTEDEQYF.

V and J are TRBV11-2 and TRBJ2-7; there is no DNA to check the TCRdb D call of TRBD1. The CDR3 has 14 amino acids. In germline, CDR1 is SGHAT, CDR2 FQNNGV. The CDR3 here is CASSERTGSYEQYF.

This chain joins TRBV11-2 and TRBJ2-3; TCRdb's D call, TRBD2, is unchecked because there is no DNA. The CDR3 consists of 19 residues. Germline CDR1 and CDR2: SGHAT and FQNNGV. The CDR3 loop is CASSPLRTGTSSATDTQYF.

The rearrangement joins TRBV20-1 to TRBJ1-1; TCRdb lists TRBD1, though no DNA is available to test this call. The CDR3 has 15 residues. The germline V gene has CDR1 DFQATT and CDR2 SNEGSKA (reference sequence). The CDR3 is CSARDPRDRGSEAFF.

The chain carries TRBV30 and TRBJ2-3; with no DNA, the TCRdb D assignment of TRBD1 cannot be verified. The CDR3 has 12 residues. Germline V gives CDR1 GTSNPN, CDR2 SVGIG (reference sequence). The CDR3 sequence: CAWSTGWDTQYF.

V is TRBV7-2 and J is TRBJ1-2; TCRdb indicates TRBD1, and absent DNA this call remains unverified. The CDR3 spans 16 residues. Germline values: CDR1 SGHTA, CDR2 FQGNSA. This CDR3 reads CASSTTGTVSNYGYTF. Drawing the rest from reference TRBV7-2 and TRBJ1-2, the complete variable domain is GAGVSQSPSNKVTEKGKDVELRCDPISGHTALYWYRQSLGQGLEFLIYFQGNSAPDKSGLPSDRFSAERTGGSVSTLTIQRTQQEDSAVYLCASSTTGTVSNYGYTFGSGTRLTVV.